Below, 26 T cell receptor beta chains from the same sample are listed, as sequenced in a study of CD8 T cells in ankylosing spondylitis. General observations from the study: Made up of roughly 8 highly homologous variants, a TCR beta motif appeared characteristic of ankylosing spondylitis blood.

These receptors lack a known antigen. TCRdb ran MiXCR on the 5' RACE reads and lists one entry per CDR3 protein. The repertoire includes 450,000 to 550,000 distinct CDR3 sequences, roughly 5.2% of them detected once, and roughly 3.5% sits in the top ten. Sequencing input: blood, either unsorted or a sorted T cell fraction (not recorded which). These receptors were obtained from a male donor with ankylosing spondylitis.

Many counts were recorded for this clonotype. The chain uses TRBV7-8 and TRBJ2-1; TRBD2 is a possible D gene (6 bases). Looked up from germline, CDR1 is SGHVS and CDR2 is FQNEAQ. The V and J ends lost 5 bases and 8 bases respectively, with 10 bases between them. The CDR3 covers 12 residues. The DNA of the CDR3 is TGTGCCAGCAGCCAAAGGGAGGATGAGCAGTTCTTC. Translated: CASSQREDEQFF.

This clonotype was counted at least ten times. This chain connects TRBV10-3 to TRBJ2-7, with TRBD1 as a possible D gene (7 bases). V lost 11 bases, J lost 3 bases, and 17 bases lay in between. Germline assignment: CDR1 ENHRY and CDR2 SYGVKD. CDR3 length: 13 residues. The CDR3 DNA follows: TGTGCCTCGCGCGGGACAGCCCTCTACGAGCAGTACTTC. This encodes CASRGTALYEQYF.

The sample holds many counts of this clonotype. The V call is TRBV5-1, the J call TRBJ2-3; D is perhaps TRBD1 (6 bases). CDR3 length equals 14 residues. Deletions cut 0 bases from V and 4 bases from J, with 9 bases between. Germline CDR1 reads SGHRS; CDR2 reads YFSETQ. The CDR3 nucleotides read TGCGCCAGCAGCTTGGAGGGACACCCAGATACGCAGTATTTT. Translation gives CASSLEGHPDTQYF.

This clonotype appeared many times. This chain connects TRBV7-9 to TRBJ2-1, with 8 nucleotides matching TRBD1. CDR3 size: 14 residues. V was clipped by 3 bases and J by 8 bases; unmatched bases: 6. From germline, CDR1 is SEHNR and CDR2 FQNEAQ (reference sequence). This CDR3 is CASSLVPGGDEQFF. DNA for the CDR3: TGTGCCAGCAGCTTGGTACCAGGGGGCGATGAGCAGTTCTTC.

This clonotype was detected only a few times. The CDR3 DNA reads TGTGCCATCAGTGAAGGAGGGAGGGTCCGCTCCTACAATGAGCAGTTCTTC. The encoded protein is CAISEGGRVRSYNEQFF. This chain links TRBV10-3 with TRBJ2-1; 7 bases agree with TRBD2. V was clipped by 3 bases and J by 0 bases; unmatched bases: 8. The CDR3 runs to 17 residues. Per germline, CDR1 ENHRY and CDR2 SYGVKD.

On this clonotype itself: A much larger clone differs from this one at a single base, so this may be a read error. This chain uses TRBV20-1 with TRBJ2-3; TRBD2 agrees at 7 bases. Germline V gene data show CDR1 as DFQATT and CDR2 as SNEGSKA (reference sequence). The CDR3 covers 16 residues. The CDR3 nucleotides read TGCAGTGCTAGAGATCGGAAGCGGGGACCCACAGATACGGAGTATTTT. Translated, it gives CSARDRKRGPTDTEYF.

In its sample, this clonotype was seen many times. The chain joins TRBV4-2 to TRBJ2-3, with D possibly being TRBD1 or TRBD2 (5 bases each). The CDR3 runs 16 residues. V lost 5 bases, J lost 4 bases, and 19 bases lay in between. The germline V gene encodes CDR1 LGHNA and CDR2 YNFKEQ. In DNA form, the CDR3 reads TGTGCCAGCAGCGCAGGGAGAGTTTTTGTTGCAGATACGCAGTATTTT. Translated, it gives CASSAGRVFVADTQYF.

This clonotype was found many times. The CDR3 coding sequence is TGTGCCAGCAGCCCGATTACAGGGAACAAAAACTATGGCTACACCTTC. Its protein is CASSPITGNKNYGYTF. The J gene is TRBJ1-2, the V gene TRBV5-6; D might be TRBD1 (6 bases). In germline, CDR1 is SGHDT, CDR2 YYEEEE. V lost 4 bases, J lost 2 bases, and 18 bases lay in between. This CDR3 has 16 residues.

This clonotype showed up many times. The J gene is TRBJ2-7, the V gene TRBV20-1; 9 bases fit TRBD1. V shed 6 bases, J shed 5 bases, and the junction held 8 bases outside the gene matches. In germline, CDR1 is DFQATT, CDR2 SNEGSKA (reference sequence). This CDR3 region has 13 residues. CDR3: CSAAGTGQDEQYF. The CDR3 nucleotides are TGCAGTGCGGCCGGGACAGGGCAGGACGAGCAGTACTTC.

The gene calls are TRBV20-1 and TRBJ2-3, with TRBD2 matching 10 bases. With V trimmed by 4 bases and J by 3 bases, 16 bases remained unmatched. CDR1 and CDR2 from the germline V gene are DFQATT and SNEGSKA (reference sequence). The CDR3 runs 18 residues. The chain's CDR3 is CSANSGPPLAGATDTQYF. CDR3 DNA: TGCAGTGCTAACTCCGGTCCCCCCCTAGCGGGGGCGACAGATACGCAGTATTTT.

This clonotype was picked up many times. The V call is TRBV5-5, the J call TRBJ1-3; D unclear. CDR1 and CDR2 from the germline V gene are SGHKS and YYEKEE (reference sequence). The CDR3 covers 17 residues. V was cut by 3 bases and J by 7 bases, with 23 bases left in between. CDR3 sequence (DNA): TGTGCCAGCAGCTCCCGTCCCGTAGACTCGGAGAGGAACACCATATATTTT. It yields the protein CASSSRPVDSERNTIYF.

In this sample, this clonotype turned up many times. The genes are TRBV4-3 and TRBJ2-5; 9 bases agree with TRBD1. The V gene's germline CDR1 is LGHNA and CDR2 YSLEER. The CDR3 covers 16 residues. Unmatched junction bases numbered 7, after V lost 1 base and J lost 4 bases. The CDR3 sequence: CASSQGRLTGGETQYF. CDR3 in DNA: TGCGCCAGCAGCCAAGGGCGGTTGACAGGGGGAGAGACCCAGTACTTC.

The sample holds many counts of this clonotype. This chain uses TRBV7-2 with TRBJ2-1, with 13 bases identical to TRBD2. The CDR3 length is 16 residues. Germline CDR1 SGHTA, CDR2 FQGNSA. The V and J ends lost 4 bases and 7 bases, in that order; junction bases with no gene match: 7. CDR3 coding DNA: TGTGCCAGCAGCTATCCGGGACTAGCGGGAATAAATGAGCAGTTCTTC. Encoded protein: CASSYPGLAGINEQFF.

This clonotype showed up many times. The genes are TRBV7-2 and TRBJ2-1; 7 positions agree with TRBD1. The CDR3 totals 17 residues. V was pared by 5 bases and J by 7 bases, with 17 bases of the junction left unmatched. The germline CDR1 and CDR2 sequences are SGHTA and FQGNSA. This CDR3 is CASSLLGRGPIENEQFF. The CDR3 DNA follows: TGTGCCAGCAGCCTTCTAGGTAGGGGGCCGATAGAGAATGAGCAGTTCTTC.

This clonotype was seen ten or more times. V is TRBV11-2 and J is TRBJ2-2, with TRBD1 matching 10 bases. The CDR3 has 19 residues. V shed 1 base, J shed 2 bases, and the junction held 10 bases outside the gene matches. Germline V gene lookup returns CDR1 SGHAT and CDR2 FQNNGV. The CDR3 loop is CASSLVAMGTGVNTGELFF. The CDR3 DNA sequence: TGTGCCAGCAGCTTAGTTGCGATGGGGACAGGGGTAAACACCGGGGAGCTGTTTTTT.

This clonotype occurred many times. This chain uses TRBV5-6 with TRBJ2-7; D is unclear. Trimming pared 0 bases from V and 0 bases from J, leaving 7 bases between. In germline, CDR1 is SGHDT, CDR2 YYEEEE. The length of the CDR3 is 14 residues. CDR3 amino acids: CASSLVSSSYEQYF. CDR3 bases: TGTGCCAGCAGCTTGGTCTCCAGCTCCTACGAGCAGTACTTC.

This clonotype was recorded many times. The chain links TRBV29-1 to TRBJ1-1, with D uncertain. Trimming removed 4 bases from V and 0 bases from J, with 6 bases in between. CDR1 SQVTM and CDR2 ANQGSEA come from the germline V gene. The CDR3 is 12 amino acids. This chain's CDR3 is CSVVSVNTEAFF. CDR3 nucleotides: TGCAGCGTTGTATCGGTGAACACTGAAGCTTTCTTT.

The chain uses TRBV13 and TRBJ2-5, with TRBD2 matching 7 bases. The length of the CDR3 is 15 residues. CDR1 and CDR2 from the germline V gene are PRHDT and FYEKMQ (reference sequence). J lost 3 bases, V lost 6 bases, and 10 bases had no gene match. This CDR3 is CASSHRGLAEETQYF. CDR3 in DNA: TGTGCCAGCAGTCACCGCGGGCTAGCGGAAGAGACCCAGTACTTC.

The CDR3 region has the DNA TGCGCCAGCAGCCAAACTCGGACAGTTTATGGCTACACCTTC. It is translated as CASSQTRTVYGYTF. The chain combines TRBV4-3 with TRBJ1-2; maybe TRBD1 (6 bases). The CDR3 covers 14 residues. V was clipped by 2 bases and J by 5 bases, with 12 bases between them. Germline values: CDR1 LGHNA, CDR2 YSLEER.

This clonotype was recorded many times. This chain uses TRBV5-1 with TRBJ2-5, with D possibly matching TRBD1 (5 bases). This CDR3 region has 15 residues. Trimming cost V 3 bases and J 2 bases, with 14 bases left between them. Germline CDR1 and CDR2: SGHRS and YFSETQ. The CDR3 here is CASSSRQKPQETQYF. The CDR3, as DNA: TGCGCCAGCAGCTCCAGACAGAAACCTCAAGAGACCCAGTACTTC.

This clonotype was found many times. The rearrangement uses TRBV15 and TRBJ1-2; no firm D call. This CDR3 comprises 15 residues. V was shortened by 0 bases and J by 5 bases, with 13 bases between the two germline ends. In germline, CDR1 is LNHNV, CDR2 YYDKDF (reference sequence). For the CDR3, the DNA is TGTGCCACCAGCAGAGACCCGAGGAGGGAGTATGGCTACACCTTC. This sequence encodes CATSRDPRREYGYTF.

This clonotype appeared many times. V and J are TRBV7-2 and TRBJ2-1, with a possible D match to TRBD1 (6 bases). Trimming stripped 5 bases from V and 0 bases from J, with 14 bases between. CDR3 length: 16 amino acids. Per the germline V gene, CDR1 is SGHTA and CDR2 is FQGNSA. The CDR3 DNA reads as TGTGCCAGCAGCAGCCCCAGGGGCTACTCCTACAATGAGCAGTTCTTC. This sequence encodes CASSSPRGYSYNEQFF.

J is TRBJ2-2 and V is TRBV30, with no clear D. Germline assignment: CDR1 GTSNPN and CDR2 SVGIG (reference sequence). Trimming shortened V by 0 bases and J by 2 bases, and 1 base separated the two germline ends. The CDR3 extends over 12 amino acids. The chain's CDR3 is CAWSVNTGELFF. In nucleotides, the CDR3 is TGTGCCTGGAGTGTAAACACCGGGGAGCTGTTTTTT.

V and J are TRBV5-4 and TRBJ2-7; 10 nucleotides match TRBD1. CDR1 and CDR2 (germline): SGHNT, YYREEE (reference sequence). Unmatched junction bases numbered 6, after V lost 0 bases and J lost 6 bases. The length of the CDR3 is 15 residues. Written as DNA, the CDR3 is TGTGCCAGCAGCTTGGCCGGGGACAGGGGAGGCGAGCAGTACTTC. It yields the protein CASSLAGDRGGEQYF. The full variable domain, rest sourced from reference TRBV5-4 and TRBJ2-7, is ETGVTQSPTHLIKTRGQQVTLRCSSQSGHNTVSWYQQALGQGPQFIFQYYREEENGRGNFPPRFSGLQFPNYSSELNVNALELDDSALYLCASSLAGDRGGEQYFGPGTRLTVT.

This clonotype was seen at least ten times. The chain uses TRBV6-2 or TRBV6-3 and TRBJ2-7; D is perhaps TRBD2 (5 bases). Germline CDR1 is MNHEY and CDR2 is SVGEGT. There are 12 residues in the CDR3. The V gene lost 2 bases and the J gene lost 9 bases, with 11 bases spanning the gap. The CDR3: CASSYALGGQYF. The CDR3 region has the DNA TGTGCCAGCAGTTACGCACTCGGAGGGCAGTACTTC.

The V call is TRBV18, the J call TRBJ1-6; a weak D match, TRBD1 (5 bases). Trimming left V 5 bases short and J 0 bases short, with 14 bases between. The CDR3 consists of 17 residues. The germline gives CDR1 KGHSH, CDR2 LQKENI. CDR3 sequence (DNA): TGTGCCAGCTCAGGTAACAGGCTGAGCTCCTATAATTCACCCCTCCACTTT. It encodes CASSGNRLSSYNSPLHF.